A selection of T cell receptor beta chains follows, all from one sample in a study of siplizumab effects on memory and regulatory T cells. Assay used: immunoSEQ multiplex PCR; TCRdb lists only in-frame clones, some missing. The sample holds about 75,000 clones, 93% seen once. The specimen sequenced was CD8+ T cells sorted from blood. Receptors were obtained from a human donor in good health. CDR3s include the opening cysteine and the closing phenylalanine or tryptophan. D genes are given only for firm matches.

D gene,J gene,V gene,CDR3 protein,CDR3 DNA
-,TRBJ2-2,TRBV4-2,CANITVTGELFF,TGTGCCAACATCACTGTGACCGGGGAGCTGTTTTTT
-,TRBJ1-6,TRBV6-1,CASCWGSYNSPLHF,TGTGCCAGCTGTTGGGGCTCCTATAATTCACCCCTCCACTTT
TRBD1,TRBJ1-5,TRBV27,CASSSGTGFDQPQHF,TGTGCCAGCAGTTCCGGGACAGGGTTTGATCAGCCCCAGCATTTT
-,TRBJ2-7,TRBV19,CASSKTGAPYEQYF,TGTGCCAGTAGCAAGACGGGAGCACCCTACGAGCAGTACTTC
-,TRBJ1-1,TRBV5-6,CASSFAAEAFF,TGTGCCAGCAGCTTCGCAGCTGAAGCTTTCTTT
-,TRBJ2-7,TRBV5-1,CASSPFYGSYEQYF,TGCGCCAGCAGCCCCTTTTACGGCTCCTACGAGCAGTACTTC
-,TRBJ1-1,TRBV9,CASSHPTGMNTEAFF,TGTGCCAGCAGCCATCCGACAGGAATGAACACTGAAGCTTTCTTT
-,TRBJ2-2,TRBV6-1,CATPRGGEGTGELFF,TGTGCCACCCCACGAGGGGGGGAAGGCACCGGGGAGCTGTTTTTT
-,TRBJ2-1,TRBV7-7,CASSSDFTRSNEQFF,TGTGCCAGCAGCTCGGACTTTACTAGATCCAATGAGCAGTTCTTC
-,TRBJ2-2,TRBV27,CASSLGVGELFF,TGTGCCAGCAGTTTGGGGGTCGGGGAGCTGTTTTTT
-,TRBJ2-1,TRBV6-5,CASSYAPDNEQFF,TGTGCCAGCAGTTACGCCCCCGACAATGAGCAGTTCTTC
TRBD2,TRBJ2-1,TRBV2,CASSEASGTSANEQFF,TGTGCCAGCAGTGAAGCCTCCGGGACTAGCGCAAATGAGCAGTTCTTC
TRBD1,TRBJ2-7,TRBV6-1,CASSENTGTDSYEQYF,TGTGCCAGCAGTGAAAATACCGGGACAGATTCCTACGAGCAGTACTTC
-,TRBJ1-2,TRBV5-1,CASGQSYYGYTF,TGCGCCAGTGGACAGTCTTACTATGGCTACACCTTC
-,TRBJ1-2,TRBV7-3,CASSLQGGDGYTF,TGTGCCAGCAGCCTCCAGGGAGGGGATGGCTACACCTTC
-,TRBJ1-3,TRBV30,CAWSVGQGNTIYF,TGTGCCTGGAGTGTAGGACAGGGAAACACCATATATTTT